Included here is one T cell receptor beta chain sequence, with context. Its matching antigen is unknown. These data are taken from a study of shared clonotypes between healthy human individuals. Study-level results: Since donors were few, the genetic and exposure-history diversity represented was limited.

The CDR3 spans 16 residues. Trimming at V came to 4 bases and at J to 5 bases, leaving 11 bases not matched to a gene. Looked up from germline, CDR1 is SQVTM and CDR2 is ANQGSEA. TCRdb's table, derived via immunoSEQ multiplex PCR, lists solely in-frame clones and lacks some. The sample gives a few million clones, 93% of which show up once; 0.39% is in the top ten. The rearrangement links TRBV29-1 to TRBJ2-5, with 12 bases matching TRBD2. The receptor was derived from a man in his late teens or twenties in good health. Some clones in this sample may be carry-over from other donors' samples. The sequenced material came from naive CD4+ T cells from PBMCs. Regarding subset: CD45RA+ positively selected. This CDR3 reads CSVAPSGRAGGETQYF. CDR3 DNA: TGCAGCGTTGCCCCTAGCGGGAGGGCCGGGGGGGAGACCCAGTACTTC.